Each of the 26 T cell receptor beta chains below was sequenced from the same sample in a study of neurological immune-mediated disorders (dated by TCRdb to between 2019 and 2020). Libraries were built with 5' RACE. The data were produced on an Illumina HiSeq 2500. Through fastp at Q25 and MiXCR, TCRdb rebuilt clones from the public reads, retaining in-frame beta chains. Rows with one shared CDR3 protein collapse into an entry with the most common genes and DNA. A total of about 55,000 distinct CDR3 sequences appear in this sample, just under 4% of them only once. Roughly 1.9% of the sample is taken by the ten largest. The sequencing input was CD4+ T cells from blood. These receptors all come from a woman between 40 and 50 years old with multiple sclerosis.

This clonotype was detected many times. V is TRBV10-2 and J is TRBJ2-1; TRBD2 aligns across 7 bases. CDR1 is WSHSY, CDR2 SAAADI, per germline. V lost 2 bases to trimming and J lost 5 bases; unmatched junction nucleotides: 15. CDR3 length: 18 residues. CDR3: CASSEPTKRLAENNEQFF. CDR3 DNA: TGCGCCAGCAGTGAGCCCACAAAAAGACTAGCAGAGAACAATGAGCAGTTCTTC.

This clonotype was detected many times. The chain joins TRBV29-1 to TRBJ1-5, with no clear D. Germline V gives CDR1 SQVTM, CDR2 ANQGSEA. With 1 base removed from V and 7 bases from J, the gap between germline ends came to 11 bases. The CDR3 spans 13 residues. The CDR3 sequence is CSVEGTFGQPQHF. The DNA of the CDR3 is TGCAGCGTTGAAGGGACCTTCGGCCAGCCCCAGCATTTT.

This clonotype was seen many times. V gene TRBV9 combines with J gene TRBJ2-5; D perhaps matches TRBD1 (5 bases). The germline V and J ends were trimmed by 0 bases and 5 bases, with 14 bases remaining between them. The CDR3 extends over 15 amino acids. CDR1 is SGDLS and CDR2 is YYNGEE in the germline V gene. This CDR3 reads CASSVDGRDAETQYF. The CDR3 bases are TGTGCCAGCAGCGTAGACGGCAGGGATGCGGAGACCCAGTACTTC.

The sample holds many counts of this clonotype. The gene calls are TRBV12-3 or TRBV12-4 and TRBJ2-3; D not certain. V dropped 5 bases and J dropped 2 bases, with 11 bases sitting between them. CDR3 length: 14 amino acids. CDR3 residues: CASSPRSTTDTQYF. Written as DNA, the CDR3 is TGTGCCAGCAGTCCGCGATCGACCACAGATACGCAGTATTTT.

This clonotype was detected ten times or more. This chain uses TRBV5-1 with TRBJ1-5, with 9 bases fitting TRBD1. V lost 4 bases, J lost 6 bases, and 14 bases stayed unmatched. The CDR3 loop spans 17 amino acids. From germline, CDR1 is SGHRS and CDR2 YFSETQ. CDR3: CASSPSPTGGSGQPQHF. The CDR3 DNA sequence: TGCGCCAGCAGCCCCAGCCCCACAGGGGGCTCGGGTCAGCCCCAGCATTTT. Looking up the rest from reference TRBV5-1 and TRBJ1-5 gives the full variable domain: KAGVTQTPRYLIKTRGQQVTLSCSPISGHRSVSWYQQTPGQGLQFLFEYFSETQRNKGNFPGRFSGRQFSNSRSEMNVSTLELGDSALYLCASSPSPTGGSGQPQHFGDGTRLSIL.

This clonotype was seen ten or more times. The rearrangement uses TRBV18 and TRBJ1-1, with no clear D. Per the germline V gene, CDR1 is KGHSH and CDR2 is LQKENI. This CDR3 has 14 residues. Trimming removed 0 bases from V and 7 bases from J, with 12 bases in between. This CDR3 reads CASSPPSVEGEAFF. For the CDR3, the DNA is TGTGCCAGCTCACCACCCTCAGTGGAGGGTGAAGCTTTCTTT.

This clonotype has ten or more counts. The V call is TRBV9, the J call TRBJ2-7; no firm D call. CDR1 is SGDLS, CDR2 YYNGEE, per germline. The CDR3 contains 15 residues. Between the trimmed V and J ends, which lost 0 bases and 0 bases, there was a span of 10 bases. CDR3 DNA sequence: TGTGCCAGCAGCGTAGTTCCAGGAAGCTCCTACGAGCAGTACTTC. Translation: CASSVVPGSSYEQYF. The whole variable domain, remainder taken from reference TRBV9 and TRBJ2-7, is DSGVTQTPKHLITATGQRVTLRCSPRSGDLSVYWYQQSLDQGLQFLIQYYNGEERAKGNILERFSAQQFPDLHSELNLSSLELGDSALYFCASSVVPGSSYEQYFGPGTRLTVT.

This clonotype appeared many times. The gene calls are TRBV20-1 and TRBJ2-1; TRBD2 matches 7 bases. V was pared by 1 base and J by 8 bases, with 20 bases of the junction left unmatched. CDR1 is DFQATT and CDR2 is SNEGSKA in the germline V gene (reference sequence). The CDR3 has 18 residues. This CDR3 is CSARGKERSTSVMDEQFF. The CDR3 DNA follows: TGCAGTGCTAGAGGGAAGGAAAGGTCAACTAGCGTGATGGATGAGCAGTTCTTC.

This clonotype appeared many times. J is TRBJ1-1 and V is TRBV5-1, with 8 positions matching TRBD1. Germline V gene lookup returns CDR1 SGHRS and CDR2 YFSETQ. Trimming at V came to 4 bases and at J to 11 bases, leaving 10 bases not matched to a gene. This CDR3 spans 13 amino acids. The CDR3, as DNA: TGCGCCAGCAGCGTCTCAGGGGGACAGGAGGCTTTCTTT. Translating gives CASSVSGGQEAFF. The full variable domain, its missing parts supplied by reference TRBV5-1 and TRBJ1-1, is KAGVTQTPRYLIKTRGQQVTLSCSPISGHRSVSWYQQTPGQGLQFLFEYFSETQRNKGNFPGRFSGRQFSNSRSEMNVSTLELGDSALYLCASSVSGGQEAFFGQGTRLTVV.

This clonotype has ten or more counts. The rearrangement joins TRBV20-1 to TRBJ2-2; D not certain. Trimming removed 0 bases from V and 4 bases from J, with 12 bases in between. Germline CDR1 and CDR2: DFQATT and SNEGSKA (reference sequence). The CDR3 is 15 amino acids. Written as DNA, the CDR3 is TGCAGTGCTAGAGATCCCCGAGGTGGCACCGGGGAGCTGTTTTTT. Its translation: CSARDPRGGTGELFF.

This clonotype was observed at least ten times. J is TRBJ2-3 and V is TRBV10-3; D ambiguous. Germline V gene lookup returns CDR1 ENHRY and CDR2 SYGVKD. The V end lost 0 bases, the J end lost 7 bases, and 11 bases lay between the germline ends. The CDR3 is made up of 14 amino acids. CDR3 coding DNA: TGTGCCATCAGTGAGTCGAGTGTGATGAATACGCAGTATTTT. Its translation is CAISESSVMNTQYF.

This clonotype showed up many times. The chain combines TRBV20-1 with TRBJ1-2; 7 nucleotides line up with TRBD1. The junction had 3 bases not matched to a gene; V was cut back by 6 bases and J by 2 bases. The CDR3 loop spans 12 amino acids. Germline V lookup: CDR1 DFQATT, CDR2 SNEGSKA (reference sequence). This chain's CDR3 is CSATGENYGYTF. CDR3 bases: TGCAGTGCAACAGGGGAAAACTATGGCTACACCTTC.

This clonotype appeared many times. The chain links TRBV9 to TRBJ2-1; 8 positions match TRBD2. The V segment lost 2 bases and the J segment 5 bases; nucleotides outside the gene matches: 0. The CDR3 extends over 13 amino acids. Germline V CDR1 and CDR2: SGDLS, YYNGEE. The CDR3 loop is CASSVGLDNEQFF. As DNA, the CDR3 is TGTGCCAGCAGCGTGGGACTAGACAATGAGCAGTTCTTC.

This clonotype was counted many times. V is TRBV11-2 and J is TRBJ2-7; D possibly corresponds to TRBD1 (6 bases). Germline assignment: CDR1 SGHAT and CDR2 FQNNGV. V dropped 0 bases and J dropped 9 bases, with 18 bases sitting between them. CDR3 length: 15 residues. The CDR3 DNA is TGTGCCAGCAGCTTAGATCGCACAGGGCCCTTCAGGCAGTACTTC. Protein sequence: CASSLDRTGPFRQYF.

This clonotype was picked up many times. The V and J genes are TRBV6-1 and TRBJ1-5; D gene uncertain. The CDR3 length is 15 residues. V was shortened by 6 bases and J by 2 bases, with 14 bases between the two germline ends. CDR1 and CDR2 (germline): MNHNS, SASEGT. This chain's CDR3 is CASRITEVGNQPQHF. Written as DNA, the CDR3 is TGTGCCAGCAGGATCACGGAGGTAGGCAATCAGCCCCAGCATTTT.

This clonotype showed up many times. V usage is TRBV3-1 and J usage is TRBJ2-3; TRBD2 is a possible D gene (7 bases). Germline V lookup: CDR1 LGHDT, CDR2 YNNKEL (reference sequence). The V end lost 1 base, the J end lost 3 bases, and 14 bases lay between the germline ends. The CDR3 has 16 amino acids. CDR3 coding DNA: TGTGCCAGCAGCCAAGTGGGGAGGGGGAAGACAGATACGCAGTATTTT. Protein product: CASSQVGRGKTDTQYF.

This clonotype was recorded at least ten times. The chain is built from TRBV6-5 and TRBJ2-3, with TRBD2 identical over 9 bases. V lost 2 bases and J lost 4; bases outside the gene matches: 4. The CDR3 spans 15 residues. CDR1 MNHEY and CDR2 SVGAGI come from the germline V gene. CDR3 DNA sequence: TGTGCCAGCAGTTACCGACTAGCGGAAGCAGATACGCAGTATTTT. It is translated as CASSYRLAEADTQYF.

CDR3 sequence reads: CASSLTERQPQHF. CDR3 bases: TGTGCCAGCAGCCTCACCGAACGGCAGCCCCAGCATTTT. J is TRBJ1-5 and V is TRBV4-2, with unresolved D. CDR3 length: 13 amino acids. The germline CDR1 and CDR2 sequences are LGHNA and YNFKEQ. V dropped 4 bases and J dropped 7 bases, with 11 bases sitting between them.

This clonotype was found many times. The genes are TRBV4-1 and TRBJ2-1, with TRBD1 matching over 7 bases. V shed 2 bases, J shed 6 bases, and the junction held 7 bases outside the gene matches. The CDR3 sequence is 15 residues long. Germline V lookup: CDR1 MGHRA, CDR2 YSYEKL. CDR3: CASSQPLRQGNEQFF. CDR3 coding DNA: TGCGCCAGCAGCCAACCGCTTCGACAGGGCAATGAGCAGTTCTTC.

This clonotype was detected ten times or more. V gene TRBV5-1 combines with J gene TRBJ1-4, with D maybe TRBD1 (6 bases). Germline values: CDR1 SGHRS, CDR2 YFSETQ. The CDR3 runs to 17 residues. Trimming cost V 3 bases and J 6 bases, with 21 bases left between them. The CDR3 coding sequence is TGCGCCAGCAGCTCCGGCCGCGGGGGGGCCCACGATGAAAAACTGTTTTTT. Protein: CASSSGRGGAHDEKLFF.

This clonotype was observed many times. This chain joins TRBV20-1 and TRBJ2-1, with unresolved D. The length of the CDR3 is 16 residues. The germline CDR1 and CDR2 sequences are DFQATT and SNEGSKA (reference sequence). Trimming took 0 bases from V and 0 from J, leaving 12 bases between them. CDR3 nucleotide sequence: TGCAGTGCTAGAGATCCTCTACCCAGCTCCTACAATGAGCAGTTCTTC. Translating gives CSARDPLPSSYNEQFF.

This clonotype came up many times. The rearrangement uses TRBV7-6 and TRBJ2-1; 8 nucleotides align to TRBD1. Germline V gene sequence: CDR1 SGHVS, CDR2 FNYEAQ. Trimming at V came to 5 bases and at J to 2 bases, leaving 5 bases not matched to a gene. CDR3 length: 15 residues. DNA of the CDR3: TGTGCCAGCAGCCAACAGGGGGGCCCCTACAATGAGCAGTTCTTC. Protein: CASSQQGGPYNEQFF.

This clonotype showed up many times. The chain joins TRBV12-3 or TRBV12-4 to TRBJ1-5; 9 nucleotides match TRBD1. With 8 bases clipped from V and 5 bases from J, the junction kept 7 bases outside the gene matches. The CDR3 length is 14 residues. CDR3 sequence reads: CASLGGTGYQPQHF. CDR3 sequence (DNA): TGTGCCAGCCTCGGGGGGACAGGGTATCAGCCCCAGCATTTT.

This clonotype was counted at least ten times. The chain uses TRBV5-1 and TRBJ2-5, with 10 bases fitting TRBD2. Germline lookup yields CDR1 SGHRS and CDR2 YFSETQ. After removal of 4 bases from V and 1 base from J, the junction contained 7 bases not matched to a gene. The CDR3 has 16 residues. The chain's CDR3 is CASSEGPSGGQETQYF. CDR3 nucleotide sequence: TGCGCCAGCAGCGAGGGGCCTAGCGGGGGCCAAGAGACCCAGTACTTC.

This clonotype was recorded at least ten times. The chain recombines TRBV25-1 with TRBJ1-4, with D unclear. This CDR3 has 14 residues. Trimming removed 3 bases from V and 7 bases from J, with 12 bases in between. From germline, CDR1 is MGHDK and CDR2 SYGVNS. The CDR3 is CASSEQRAVEKLFF. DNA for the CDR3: TGTGCCAGCAGTGAGCAAAGGGCTGTTGAAAAACTGTTTTTT.

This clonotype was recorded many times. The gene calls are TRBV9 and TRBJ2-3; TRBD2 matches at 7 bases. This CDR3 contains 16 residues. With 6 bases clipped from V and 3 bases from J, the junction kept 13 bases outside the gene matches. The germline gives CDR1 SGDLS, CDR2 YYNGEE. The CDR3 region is CASTLGGSVLTDTQYF. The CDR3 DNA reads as TGTGCCAGCACCCTTGGCGGGAGTGTATTGACAGATACGCAGTATTTT. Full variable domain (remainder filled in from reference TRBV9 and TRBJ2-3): DSGVTQTPKHLITATGQRVTLRCSPRSGDLSVYWYQQSLDQGLQFLIQYYNGEERAKGNILERFSAQQFPDLHSELNLSSLELGDSALYFCASTLGGSVLTDTQYFGPGTRLTVL.